A single sample is the source of the 9 T cell receptor beta chains below, sequenced in a study of technical replicates of blood from a handful of donors. The method was immunoSEQ multiplex PCR; TCRdb's version includes in-frame clones alone and lacks a portion of them. The sample has about 76,000 clones; roughly nine tenths are singletons. Sequencing input: T cells isolated from PBMCs. These receptors were collected from a human donor in good health.

The J gene is TRBJ2-2, the V gene TRBV25-1; the match to TRBD1 covers 7 bases. CDR1 MGHDK and CDR2 SYGVNS come from the germline V gene. With 3 bases clipped from V and 6 bases from J, the junction kept 4 bases outside the gene matches. This CDR3 comprises 14 residues. As DNA, the CDR3 is TGTGCCAGCAGTGAGGGACAGTGGCCCGGGGAGCTGTTTTTT. Its protein is CASSEGQWPGELFF.

This clone was counted a single time. The chain recombines TRBV11-3 with TRBJ2-1, with D maybe TRBD1 (5 bases). CDR1 is SGHNT, CDR2 YENEEA, per germline. Deletions cut 1 base from V and 6 bases from J, with 16 bases between. This CDR3 is built from 16 residues. Here the CDR3 reads CASSLGRVGRSNEQFF. The DNA of the CDR3 is TGTGCCAGCAGCTTAGGCAGGGTAGGAAGGAGCAATGAGCAGTTCTTC.

The V and J genes are TRBV18 and TRBJ2-3; no firm D call. This CDR3 region has 13 residues. Per germline, CDR1 KGHSH and CDR2 LQKENI. The V end was cut by 5 bases, the J end by 2 bases, with 8 bases between. CDR3 protein: CASSTQDTDTQYF. DNA of the CDR3: TGTGCCAGCTCAACGCAGGACACAGATACGCAGTATTTT.

This chain links TRBV5-4 with TRBJ2-6, with 7 bases that match TRBD2. Germline values: CDR1 SGHNT, CDR2 YYREEE (reference sequence). The CDR3 runs to 16 residues. V lost 0 bases to trimming and J lost 2 bases; unmatched junction nucleotides: 2. The CDR3 nucleotides read TGTGCCAGCAGCTTGGGCGGGAGCACTGGGGCCAACGTCCTGACTTTC. Amino acids: CASSLGGSTGANVLTF.

The chain recombines TRBV19 with TRBJ2-7; 7 bases line up with TRBD1. The CDR3 runs 15 residues. The germline V gene encodes CDR1 LNHDA and CDR2 SQIVND (reference sequence). The trim removed 6 bases at V and 2 bases at J, leaving 10 bases unmatched. This CDR3 reads CASRQTGTATYEQYF. The CDR3 nucleotides read TGTGCCAGTAGGCAAACCGGGACAGCTACCTACGAGCAGTACTTC. The full variable domain, in which reference TRBV19 and TRBJ2-7 provide the parts outside the CDR3, is DGGITQSPKYLFRKEGQNVTLSCEQNLNHDAMYWYRQDPGQGLRLIYYSQIVNDFQKGDIAEGYSVSREKKESFPLTVTSAQKNPTAFYLCASRQTGTATYEQYFGPGTRLTVT.

The chain joins TRBV6-1 to TRBJ1-4; no clear D gene. This CDR3 has 16 residues. V was pared by 1 base and J by 0 bases, with 9 bases between. The germline V gene has CDR1 MNHNS and CDR2 SASEGT. The CDR3 DNA is TGTGCCAGCAGTGAAGACTCACTATCAACTAATGAAAAACTGTTTTTT. Residues: CASSEDSLSTNEKLFF.

The CDR3 here is CASSASRAFQETQYF. In nucleotides, the CDR3 is TGTGCCAGCAGTGCCAGCAGGGCATTCCAAGAGACCCAGTACTTC. V usage is TRBV6-1 and J usage is TRBJ2-5, with D maybe TRBD1 (5 bases). Germline V gives CDR1 MNHNS, CDR2 SASEGT. V dropped 4 bases and J dropped 1 base, with 13 bases sitting between them. The CDR3 has 15 amino acids.

CDR3 sequence reads: CASSRDSGRAFF. For the CDR3, the DNA is TGTGCCAGCAGCCGGGACAGCGGACGGGCTTTCTTT. The V and J genes are TRBV7-9 and TRBJ1-1, with 7 bases fitting TRBD1. The CDR3 sequence is 12 residues long. V dropped 5 bases and J dropped 11; count of bases not matched to a gene: 8. Germline lookup yields CDR1 SEHNR and CDR2 FQNEAQ (reference sequence).

In nucleotides, the CDR3 is TGTGCCAGCAGCTTAGGGACTAGCGGTTCCTACGAGCAGTACTTC. This codes for CASSLGTSGSYEQYF. The chain employs TRBV7-6 and TRBJ2-7; 10 bases match TRBD2. The junction had 1 base not matched to a gene; V was cut back by 1 base and J by 1 base. The CDR3 loop spans 15 amino acids. Germline assignment: CDR1 SGHVS and CDR2 FNYEAQ. The full variable domain, with the rest looked up from reference TRBV7-6 and TRBJ2-7, is GAGVSQSPRYKVTKRGQDVALRCDPISGHVSLYWYRQALGQGPEFLTYFNYEAQQDKSGLPNDRFSAERPEGSISTLTIQRTEQRDSAMYRCASSLGTSGSYEQYFGPGTRLTVT.